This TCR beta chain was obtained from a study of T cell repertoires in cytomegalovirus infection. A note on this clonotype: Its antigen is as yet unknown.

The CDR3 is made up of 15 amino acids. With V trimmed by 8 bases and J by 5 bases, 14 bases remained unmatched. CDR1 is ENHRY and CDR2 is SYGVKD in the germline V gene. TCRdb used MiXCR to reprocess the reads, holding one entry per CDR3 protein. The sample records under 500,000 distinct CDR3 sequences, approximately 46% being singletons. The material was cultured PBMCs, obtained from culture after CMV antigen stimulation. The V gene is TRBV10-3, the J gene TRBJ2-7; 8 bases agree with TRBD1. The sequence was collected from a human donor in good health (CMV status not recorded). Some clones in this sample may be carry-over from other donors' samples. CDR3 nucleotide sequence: TGTGCCATCTCTGAGACCCGACAGGGGTTGGACGAGCAGTACTTC. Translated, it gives CAISETRQGLDEQYF.